This TCR beta chain was captured by sequencing in a study of blood T cells in healthy people across ages. Study-level points and caveats: Unsorted PBMCs ruled out conclusive naive versus antigen-experienced comparison.

The table lists this clonotype with a few counts. The antigen is undetermined. PCR was performed a second time for 7 to 11 cycles using a sample-barcoded 5' primer and a J-beta primer mix. TCRdb re-derived calls from the 5' RACE reads in MiXCR, one entry per CDR3 protein. The profile shows about 1.7 million distinct CDR3 sequences, under 30% of them singletons. The CDR3 spans 19 residues. V lost 3 bases, J lost 2 bases, and 9 bases stayed unmatched. Germline V gene lookup returns CDR1 SGHRS and CDR2 YFSETQ. This chain uses TRBV5-1 with TRBJ2-2; the match to TRBD2 covers 14 bases. This TCR came from a woman aged 25 to 39 in good health. The sequenced material came from blood. The CDR3 loop reads CASSSPPGLAGVNTGELFF. DNA of the CDR3: TGCGCCAGCAGCTCACCCCCGGGACTAGCGGGAGTAAACACCGGGGAGCTGTTTTTT.